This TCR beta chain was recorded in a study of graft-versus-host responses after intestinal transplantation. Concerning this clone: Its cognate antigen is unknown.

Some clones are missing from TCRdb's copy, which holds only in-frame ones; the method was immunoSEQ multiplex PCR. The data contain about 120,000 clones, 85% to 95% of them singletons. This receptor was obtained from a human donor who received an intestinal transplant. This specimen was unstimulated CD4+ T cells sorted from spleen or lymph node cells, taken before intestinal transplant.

This CDR3 is CASSSDRYLNQPQHF. CDR3 DNA sequence: TGTGCCAGCAGCTCCGACAGATATTTGAATCAGCCCCAGCATTTT. The rearrangement uses TRBV6-6 and TRBJ1-5; perhaps TRBD1 as D (5 bases). Trimming removed 6 bases from V and 4 bases from J, with 16 bases in between. The CDR3 contains 15 residues. Germline V lookup: CDR1 MNHNY, CDR2 SVGAGI (reference sequence).